Below are 9 T cell receptor delta chains sequenced from a single sample in a study of γδ T cells in repeated Plasmodium falciparum infection. TCRdb reanalysed the multiplex PCR reads with CATT. The sample has 50,000 or so delta-chain clones, 1.5% to 2% seen once. Bulk repertoires came from Vgamma9/Vdelta2+ or Vdelta2-negative gammadelta T cells flow-sorted from PBMC. The specimen was gamma-delta T cells from blood. The receptors derive from a pool of human donors (malaria-infected and uninfected, not separated).

This clone has at least ten counts. The protein that TCRdb holds for this DNA derives from a much larger clone and differs from the translated DNA at residue 3, which likely indicates a read error; the protein shown here is translated from the DNA. The rearrangement joins TRDV3 to TRDJ1; 9 nucleotides align to TRDD3. With V trimmed by 5 bases and J by 0 bases, 19 bases remained unmatched. This CDR3 has 18 residues. CDR1 is TVYSNPD and CDR2 is GDNSRS in the germline V gene (reference sequence). In nucleotides, the CDR3 is TGTGCCCTTAACAGGGGTCGTTGGGGGATAAAGGACACCGATAAACTCATCTTT. This encodes CALNRGRWGIKDTDKLIF.

This clone has a count of ten or more. A single base separates this from a much larger clone, so it may be a read error. Other DNA sequences within the sample encode an identical CDR3. The CDR3 nucleotides are TGTGCTCTTGGTTTACCCATCTATGCGCGACTGGGAGATACCACGTACACCGATAAACTCATCTTT. Its protein is CALGLPIYARLGDTTYTDKLIF. The chain joins TRDV1 to TRDJ1; TRDD3 might be the D (6 bases). The J gene, not given by TCRdb, was assigned here from a germline match of the nucleotide sequence. The V end was cut by 6 bases, the J end by 0 bases, with 35 bases between. CDR3 size: 22 residues. Germline loops: CDR1 TSWWSYY, CDR2 QGS.

With regard to this clone: With only one base between it and a far larger clone, this is likely a read error. This same CDR3 is encoded by further DNA sequences in the sample. V is TRDV1 and J is TRDJ1; 8 nucleotides agree with TRDD3. The J gene comes from matching the DNA to germline here; TCRdb lacks it. Germline CDR1 TSWWSYY, CDR2 QGS. The CDR3 runs 20 residues. CDR3 residues: CALGDSYWGSTGVWPDKLIF. The CDR3 nucleotides read TGTGCTCTTGGGGATTCGTACTGGGGGTCCACCGGAGTCTGGCCCGACAAACTCATCTTT.

On this clone: A read error is likely here: a far larger clone is one base away. Other DNA sequences within the sample encode an identical CDR3. The chain combines TRDV1 with TRDJ1, with 12 nucleotides matching TRDD3. V gave up 5 bases and J gave up 0 bases; unmatched junction bases: 52. This CDR3 comprises 32 residues. Germline V lookup: CDR1 TSWWSYY, CDR2 QGS. The CDR3 is CALGTPIPGHSRTTHSRDWGIPLIRYTDKLIF. CDR3 sequence (DNA): TGTGCTCTTGGGACTCCAATACCCGGCCACTCCCGCACGACCCACTCCCGAGACTGGGGGATACCCCTGATTCGTTACACCGATAAACTCATCTTT.

About this clone: Translating this DNA gives a protein that differs at residue 15 from the TCRdb one, which belongs to a much larger clone; a read error is likely, and the protein shown is this translation. The chain has TRDV1 and TRDJ1, with TRDD3 matching over 9 bases. Since TCRdb gives no J gene, matching the DNA to germline was used here to assign it. The CDR3 has 23 amino acids. In germline, CDR1 is TSWWSYY, CDR2 QGS. After removal of 1 base from V and 2 bases from J, the junction contained 26 bases not matched to a gene. DNA for the CDR3: TGTGCTCTTGGGGAACACAGGAACCTACGCCGTAACTGGGGGAGCCCGTGGACCGATAAACTCATCTTT. Translation gives CALGEHRNLRRNWGSPWTDKLIF.

This clone was observed at least ten times. A much larger clone differs by one base, so this may be a read error. The chain employs TRDV1 and TRDJ1, with 10 bases that match TRDD3. The CDR3 contains 20 residues. CDR1 TSWWSYY and CDR2 QGS come from the germline V gene. V lost 3 bases to trimming and J lost 0 bases; unmatched junction nucleotides: 16. The CDR3 bases are TGTGCTCTTGGGGACCAGCTTCCTGCGTGGGGGATACATTACACCGATAAACTCATCTTT. This gives the protein CALGDQLPAWGIHYTDKLIF.

This clone has a count of ten or more. The junction differs from germline at one of its ends, possibly a read error. The chain couples TRDV1 to TRDJ1; 9 bases map to TRDD3. Looked up from germline, CDR1 is TSWWSYY and CDR2 is QGS. This CDR3 contains 16 residues. DNA for the CDR3: TGTGCTCTTGGGCTCGATGGGGGGATACAGGCCGATAAACACATCTTT. This codes for CALGLDGGIQADKHIF.

Remarks on this clone: It may be a read error: a sequence one base away is much more abundant. This chain uses TRDV1 with TRDJ3, with D maybe TRDD3 (5 bases). TCRdb carries no J gene annotation; the J gene was assigned here by matching the DNA with germline. CDR3 length: 18 residues. The germline gives CDR1 TSWWSYY, CDR2 QGS. The CDR3 reads CALGEPPVASWDTLQMFF. CDR3 nucleotide sequence: TGTGCTCTTGGGGAACCTCCCGTCGCCTCCTGGGACACCCTACAGATGTTTTTC.

Of note for this clone: A read error likely explains why the TCRdb protein, taken from a much larger clone, differs from this DNA's translation at residue 4; the protein shown is translated from the DNA. The rearrangement links TRDV1 to TRDJ1, with D tentatively TRDD3 (6 bases). This CDR3 comprises 20 residues. Germline V gene sequence: CDR1 TSWWSYY, CDR2 QGS. The CDR3 DNA sequence: TGTGCTCTTAGGGAATCGAAATCCCGCTCGCCTGGGGAGTACACCGATAAACTCATCTTT. Residues: CALRESKSRSPGEYTDKLIF.